The source of this TCR beta chain is a study of cytomegalovirus exposure and HLA in healthy donors. Study details: Counted in an early data release were about 85 million unique TCRs from HLA-typed donors.

The PCR made use of 60 Vbeta and 13 Jbeta primers. In the study's own analysis: Among the unique TCR beta chains that a later analysis counted, about 85 million in all, about 10 million were shared. Profiling relied on immunoSEQ multiplex PCR, and the TCRdb table lists in-frame clones only, not all of them. V and J calls and clone size are copied from that table; D and trimming were computed from the DNA. The repertoire holds about 130,000 clones, with around four fifths as singletons. Study-wide results and limits: CMV serostatus alone was available as immune exposure information.

CDR3 length: 14 amino acids. CDR1 is SGHTA and CDR2 is FQGNSA in the germline V gene. The J segment lost 1 base and the V segment lost 4 bases, leaving 4 bases of the junction unmatched. With respect to this clone: No antigen is known for it.

The material sequenced was PBMCs. The V gene is TRBV7-2, the J gene TRBJ2-7; 7 positions match TRBD1. The source is a man younger than 40 in good health and CMV-seropositive. The CDR3 DNA reads as TGTGCCAGCAGCTACGGACAGGTTTCCTACGAGCAGTACTTC. Translating it yields CASSYGQVSYEQYF.